The TCR beta chain described here comes from a study of shared clonotypes between healthy human individuals (dated by TCRdb to 2020 to 2021). A note on the overall study: The cohort comprised a couple of women and a few men aged 18 to 49 years. For each donor, three plates each were used for CD4 naive and CD4 memory, two plates were used for CD8 naive, and one plate was used for CD8 memory. The study deeply sequenced blood TCR repertoires of several healthy adults to estimate repertoire size and the extent of clonotype sharing between individuals. Libraries were prepared and TCR repertoires were sequenced by different laboratories using diverse techniques, in order to increase sequencing depth and limit assay-specific biases. Per donor, leukapheresis produced somewhere between about 0.9 and 9 billion PBMCs.

TCR CDR3 regions were amplified from genomic DNA by multiplex PCR using the deep immunoSEQ assay. For each cell subset, the extracted genomic DNA was distributed evenly across all wells of several immunoSEQ 96-well plates, and each plate served as one replicate. For sorted subsets, each replicate PCR was loaded with 200 to 250 ng genomic DNA, equivalent to about 30,000 T cell genomes. Purified libraries were quantified with a Qubit 3.0 fluorometer, sized on a Bioanalyzer 2100, and re-quantified with the KAPA Library Quantification kit. Each immunoSEQ 96-well plate was sequenced on its own single-read 150-cycle Illumina NextSeq 550 flow cell. The paper's data handling went like this. Because the immunoSEQ output included only junctional sequences and no quality scores, the filtering could not be the same as the filtering used for full-length reads. Sequences were annotated with PyIR, a Python wrapper for IgBLAST v1.9, and V/J genes and CDR3 were assigned using IMGT germline references. Any read was removed if the V/J assignment was weak (E-value above 1e-6), the CDR3 was missing, or the read contained stop codons, out-of-frame junctions, or ambiguous translated residues. V3J clonotypes were defined as sequences sharing the same inferred V gene, J gene, and CDR3 amino acid sequence. The percentage overlap between two repertoires was calculated by dividing the number of shared unique clonotypes by the size of the smaller repertoire. Richness of each repertoire was evaluated using RTK rarefaction, the Chao1 estimator, and Recon v2.1 estimates of unobserved clonotypes. OLGA was used to compute generation probabilities for all TCRbeta clonotypes that the gDNA method yielded from several donors. Entries here come from immuneACCESS through TCRdb and include only in-frame sequences with V and J called. Some clones fail to appear in such tables; in the studies checked, an unresolved V gene covers under half of the shortfall, and the cause of the remainder is unknown. V and J calls and clone size are those listed in that table; D and trimming were worked out from the DNA. Counted in this sample were 950,000 to 1,200,000 clones; roughly 80% of them appeared once. Almost 0.9% of the sample is held by the ten biggest clonotypes.

The paper's findings and limits, for the study overall: Rarefaction of sorted-subset datasets indicated incomplete sequencing despite the large sequencing depth. Compared with non-shared clonotypes, the clonotypes found in all four sorted-subset donors had higher generation probabilities. Sharing across four donors was observed for approximately 5% of naive CD4, 3% to 4% of naive CD8, 2% to 2.5% of memory CD4, and roughly 0.43% of memory CD8 clonotypes. Only blood was sampled, and tissue TCR repertoires likely differ from those in blood. The genetic and exposure-history diversity represented was limited by the small number of donors. Naive subsets generally had larger estimated clonotype richness than memory subsets. Pairwise subsampling indicated that sequencing depth was expected to affect the degree of clonotype sharing among donors.

Donors were healthy HIV-negative adults with no recently reported acute infections or vaccinations. Every donor was a Caucasian adult residing in Nashville, Tennessee, USA. Magnetic negative selection was used to enrich CD4+ T cells, after which naive cells were positively selected on CD45RA and the negative fraction became the memory subset. After blood collection by leukapheresis, PBMCs were isolated using Ficoll-Histopaque density gradient centrifugation and then cryopreserved in the vapor phase of liquid nitrogen. Purity and quantity of every magnetically sorted T cell population were checked by analytical flow cytometry. From each sorted fraction, genomic DNA was isolated and quantified by UV absorbance on a Nanodrop 2000c. This clone was detected ten times or more. No cognate antigen has been identified for it. Base qualities are not provided; no much larger clone lies one nucleotide away. The receptor's source is a man aged 18 to 30 in good health. Some clones in this sample may be carry-over from other donors' samples. What was sequenced was memory CD4+ T cells from PBMCs. The intended sense of this specimen's cell subset or site label: CD45RA-negative fraction.

The CDR3 in this case is CASSNRDEQYF. The sequence in DNA is TGTGCCAGCAGCAACAGGGACGAGCAGTACTTC. The V and J genes are TRBV21-1 and TRBJ2-7; the table's D call TRBD1 went unverified against the DNA. TRBV21-1 is listed as a pseudogene. Including cysteine and phenylalanine, the CDR3 has 11 amino acids. The retained sequence is limited to the CDR3, 33 bases, with the frame set at the first base.